This TCR beta chain is from a study of Ad26.COV2.S vaccination and SARS-CoV-2 variants. Study background: The donor belonged to the COV1001 Ad26.COV2.S trial arm.

Data came from immunoSEQ multiplex PCR; TCRdb stores just in-frame clones and leaves some out. The table has a few hundred thousand clones, about 90% seen once. In its sample, this clone was seen once. Specified treatment: approximately 18 received Ad26.COV2.S at low or high dose, single or two shots; 5 received placebo; per-sample allocation not given. Collection of samples fell on day 63 after the first vaccine or placebo injection. An Ad26 vector that expressed Wuhan-strain SARS-CoV-2 spike constituted the vaccine. This receptor was taken from a person between 18 and 60 years old who received the Ad26.COV2.S COVID-19 vaccine or a placebo. The material sequenced was peripheral blood, taken in a trial of Ad26.COV2.S vaccine versus placebo.

The CDR3 loop is CASSIDRGGYTF. CDR3 in DNA: TGTGCCAGTAGTATAGATCGGGGAGGCTACACCTTC. This rearrangement joins TRBV19 to TRBJ1-2; no definite D call. CDR1 and CDR2 from the germline V gene are LNHDA and SQIVND (reference sequence). This CDR3 spans 12 amino acids. V gave up 0 bases and J gave up 8 bases, with 7 bases separating them. Based on the CDR3 plus reference TRBV19 and TRBJ1-2, the full variable domain is DGGITQSPKYLFRKEGQNVTLSCEQNLNHDAMYWYRQDPGQGLRLIYYSQIVNDFQKGDIAEGYSVSREKKESFPLTVTSAQKNPTAFYLCASSIDRGGYTFGSGTRLTVV.